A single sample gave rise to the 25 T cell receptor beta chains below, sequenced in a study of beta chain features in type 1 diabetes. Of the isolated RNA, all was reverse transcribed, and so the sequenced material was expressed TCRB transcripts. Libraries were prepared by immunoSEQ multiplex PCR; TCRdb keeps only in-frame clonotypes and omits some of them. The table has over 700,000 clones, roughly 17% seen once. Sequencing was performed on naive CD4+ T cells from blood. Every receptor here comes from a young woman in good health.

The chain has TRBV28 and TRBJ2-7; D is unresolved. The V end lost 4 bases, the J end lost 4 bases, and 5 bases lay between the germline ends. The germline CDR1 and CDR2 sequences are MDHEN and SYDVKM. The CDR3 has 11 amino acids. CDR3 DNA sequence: TGTGCCAGCAGTTATGGGTACGAGCAGTACTTC. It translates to CASSYGYEQYF.

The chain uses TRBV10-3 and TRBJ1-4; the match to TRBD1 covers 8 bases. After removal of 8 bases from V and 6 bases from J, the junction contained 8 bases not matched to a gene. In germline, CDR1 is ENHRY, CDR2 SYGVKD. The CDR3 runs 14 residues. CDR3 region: CAIGGQGMDEKLFF. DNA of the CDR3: TGTGCCATCGGAGGACAGGGAATGGATGAAAAACTGTTTTTT.

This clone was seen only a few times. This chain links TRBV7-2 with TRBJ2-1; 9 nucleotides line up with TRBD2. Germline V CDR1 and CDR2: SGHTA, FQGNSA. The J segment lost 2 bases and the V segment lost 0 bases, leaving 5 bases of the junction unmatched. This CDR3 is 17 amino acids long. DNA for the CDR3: TGTGCCAGCAGCTTAGCTCTTAGCGGGAGCCCCTACAATGAGCAGTTCTTC. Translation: CASSLALSGSPYNEQFF.

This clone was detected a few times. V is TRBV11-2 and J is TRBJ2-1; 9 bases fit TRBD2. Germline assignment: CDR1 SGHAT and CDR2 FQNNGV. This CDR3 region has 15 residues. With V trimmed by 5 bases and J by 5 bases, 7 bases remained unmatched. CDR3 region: CASSHSGSSNNEQFF. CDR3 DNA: TGTGCCAGCAGCCATAGCGGGAGTTCCAACAATGAGCAGTTCTTC.

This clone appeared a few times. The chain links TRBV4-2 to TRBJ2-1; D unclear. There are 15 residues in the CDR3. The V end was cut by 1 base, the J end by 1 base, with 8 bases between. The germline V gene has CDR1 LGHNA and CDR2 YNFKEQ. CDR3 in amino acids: CASSQGDRSYNEQFF. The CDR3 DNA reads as TGTGCCAGCAGCCAAGGAGATAGGTCCTACAATGAGCAGTTCTTC.

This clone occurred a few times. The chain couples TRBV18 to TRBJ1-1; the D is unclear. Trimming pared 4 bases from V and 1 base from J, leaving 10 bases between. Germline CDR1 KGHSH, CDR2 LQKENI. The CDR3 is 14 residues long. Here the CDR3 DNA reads TGTGCCAGCTCACTACAGACACGGAACACTGAAGCTTTCTTT. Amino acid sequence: CASSLQTRNTEAFF. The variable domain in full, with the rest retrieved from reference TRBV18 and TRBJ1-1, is NAGVMQNPRHLVRRRGQEARLRCSPMKGHSHVYWYRQLPEEGLKFMVYLQKENIIDESGMPKERFSAEFPKEGPSILRIQQVVRGDSAAYFCASSLQTRNTEAFFGQGTRLTVV.

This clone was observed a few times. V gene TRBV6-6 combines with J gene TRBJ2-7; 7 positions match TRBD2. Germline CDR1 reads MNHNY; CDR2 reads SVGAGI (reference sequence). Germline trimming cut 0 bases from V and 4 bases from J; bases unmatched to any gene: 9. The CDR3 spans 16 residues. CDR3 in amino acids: CASSYSPGTIQYEQYF. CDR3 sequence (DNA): TGTGCCAGCAGTTACTCGCCGGGGACTATCCAGTACGAGCAGTACTTC.

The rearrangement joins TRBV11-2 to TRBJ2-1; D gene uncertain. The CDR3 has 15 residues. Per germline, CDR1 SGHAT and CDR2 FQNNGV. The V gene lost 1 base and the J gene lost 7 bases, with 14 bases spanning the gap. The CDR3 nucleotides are TGTGCCAGCAGCTTAGGGGCTTCCGAGGTAAATGAGCAGTTCTTC. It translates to CASSLGASEVNEQFF.

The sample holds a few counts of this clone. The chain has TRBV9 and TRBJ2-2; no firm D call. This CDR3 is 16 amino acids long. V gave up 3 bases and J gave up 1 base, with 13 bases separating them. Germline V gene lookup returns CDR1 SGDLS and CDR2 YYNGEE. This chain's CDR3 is CASSGGWGGNTGELFF. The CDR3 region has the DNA TGTGCCAGCAGCGGCGGTTGGGGTGGGAACACCGGGGAGCTGTTTTTT.

This CDR3 is CASSAGEKLFF. The DNA for the CDR3 is TGTGCCAGCAGCGCAGGGGAAAAACTGTTTTTT. This sequence joins TRBV4-2 and TRBJ1-4; D may be TRBD1 (5 bases). The CDR3 covers 11 residues. Trimming removed 5 bases at V and 8 bases at J, with 6 bases between. From germline, CDR1 is LGHNA and CDR2 YNFKEQ.

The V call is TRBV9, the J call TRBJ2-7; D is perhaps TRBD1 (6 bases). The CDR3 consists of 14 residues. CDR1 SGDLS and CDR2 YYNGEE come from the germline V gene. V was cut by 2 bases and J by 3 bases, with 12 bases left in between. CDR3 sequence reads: CASSVGHQNYEQYF. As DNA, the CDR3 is TGTGCCAGCAGCGTGGGACATCAGAACTACGAGCAGTACTTC. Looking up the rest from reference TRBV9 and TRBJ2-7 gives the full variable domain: DSGVTQTPKHLITATGQRVTLRCSPRSGDLSVYWYQQSLDQGLQFLIQYYNGEERAKGNILERFSAQQFPDLHSELNLSSLELGDSALYFCASSVGHQNYEQYFGPGTRLTVT.

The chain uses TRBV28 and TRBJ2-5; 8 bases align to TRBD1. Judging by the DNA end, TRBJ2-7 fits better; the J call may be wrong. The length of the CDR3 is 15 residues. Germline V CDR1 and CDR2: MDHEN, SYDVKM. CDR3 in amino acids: CASSTLGQGSYEQYF. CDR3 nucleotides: TGTGCCAGCAGTACCCTAGGACAGGGTTCCTACGAGCAGTACTTC.

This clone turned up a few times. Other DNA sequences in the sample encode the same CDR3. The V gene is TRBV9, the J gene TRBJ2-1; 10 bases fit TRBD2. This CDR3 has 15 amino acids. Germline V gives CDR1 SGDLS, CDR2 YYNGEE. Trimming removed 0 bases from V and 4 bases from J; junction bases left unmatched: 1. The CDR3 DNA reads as TGTGCCAGCAGCGTAGGTAGCGGGGGGTACAATGAGCAGTTCTTC. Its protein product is CASSVGSGGYNEQFF.

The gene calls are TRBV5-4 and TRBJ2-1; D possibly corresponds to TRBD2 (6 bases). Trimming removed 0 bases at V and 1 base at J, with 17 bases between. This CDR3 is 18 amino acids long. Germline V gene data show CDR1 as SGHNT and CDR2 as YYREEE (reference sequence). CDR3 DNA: TGTGCCAGCAGCTTGGCCAAGGGAGCGGGTAGGTCCTACAATGAGCAGTTCTTC. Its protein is CASSLAKGAGRSYNEQFF.

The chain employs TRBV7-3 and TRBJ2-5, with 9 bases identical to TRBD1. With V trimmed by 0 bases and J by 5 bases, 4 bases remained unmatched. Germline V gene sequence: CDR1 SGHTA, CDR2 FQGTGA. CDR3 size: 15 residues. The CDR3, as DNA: TGTGCCAGCAGCTTAACCGGGACAGGGTGGGAGACCCAGTACTTC. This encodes CASSLTGTGWETQYF.

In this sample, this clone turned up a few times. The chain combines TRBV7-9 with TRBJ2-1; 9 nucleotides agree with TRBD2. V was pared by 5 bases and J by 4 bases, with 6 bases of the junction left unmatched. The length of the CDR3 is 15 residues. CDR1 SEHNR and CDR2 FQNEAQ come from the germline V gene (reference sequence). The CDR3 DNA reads TGTGCCAGCAGCCAGACTAGCGGCCTATACAATGAGCAGTTCTTC. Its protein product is CASSQTSGLYNEQFF.

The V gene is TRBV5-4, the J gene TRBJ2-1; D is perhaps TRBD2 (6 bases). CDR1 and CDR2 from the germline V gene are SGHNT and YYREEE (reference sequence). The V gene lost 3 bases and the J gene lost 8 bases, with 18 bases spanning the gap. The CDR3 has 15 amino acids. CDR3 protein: CASSWRGQGGDEQFF. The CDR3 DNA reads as TGTGCCAGCAGCTGGAGAGGGCAGGGAGGCGATGAGCAGTTCTTC.

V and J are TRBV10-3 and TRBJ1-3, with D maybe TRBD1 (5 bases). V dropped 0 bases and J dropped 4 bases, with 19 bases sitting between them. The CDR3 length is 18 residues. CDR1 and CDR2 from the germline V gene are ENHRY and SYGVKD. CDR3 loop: CAISESAGLTNRGNTIYF. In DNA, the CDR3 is TGTGCCATCAGTGAGTCGGCAGGGCTAACCAACCGGGGAAACACCATATATTTT.

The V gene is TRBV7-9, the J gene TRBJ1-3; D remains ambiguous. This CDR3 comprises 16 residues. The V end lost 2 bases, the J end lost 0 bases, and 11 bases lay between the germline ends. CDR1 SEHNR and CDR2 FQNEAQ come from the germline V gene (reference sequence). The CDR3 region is CASSLLGESSGNTIYF. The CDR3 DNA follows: TGTGCCAGCAGCTTATTGGGCGAGAGCTCTGGAAACACCATATATTTT.

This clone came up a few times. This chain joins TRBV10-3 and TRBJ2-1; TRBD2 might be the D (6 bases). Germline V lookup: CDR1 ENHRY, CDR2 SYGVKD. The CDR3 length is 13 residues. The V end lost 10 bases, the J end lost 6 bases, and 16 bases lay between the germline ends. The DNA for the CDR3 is TGTGCCACAACGGGACTGCAAGGCAATGAGCAGTTCTTC. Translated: CATTGLQGNEQFF.

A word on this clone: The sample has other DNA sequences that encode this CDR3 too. Here the CDR3 DNA reads TGTGCCAGCAGTTCACAAGAGACCCAGTACTTC. Protein product: CASSSQETQYF. The J gene is TRBJ2-5, the V gene TRBV6-5; D is undetermined. Germline-derived CDR1 and CDR2 are MNHEY and SVGAGI. V lost 4 bases to trimming and J lost 2 bases, with 2 bases between them. This CDR3 is 11 amino acids long.

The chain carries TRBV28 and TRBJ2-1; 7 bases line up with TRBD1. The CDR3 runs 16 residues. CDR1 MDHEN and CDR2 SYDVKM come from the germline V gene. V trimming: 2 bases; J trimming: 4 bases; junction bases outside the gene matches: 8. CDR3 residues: CASSLQGTVSYNEQFF. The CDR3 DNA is TGTGCCAGCAGTTTACAAGGGACAGTGTCTTACAATGAGCAGTTCTTC.

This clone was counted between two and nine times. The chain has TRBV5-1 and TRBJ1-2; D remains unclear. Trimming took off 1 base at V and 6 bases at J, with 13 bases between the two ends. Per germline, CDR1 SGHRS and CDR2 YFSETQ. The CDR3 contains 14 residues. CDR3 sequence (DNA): TGCGCCAGCAGCTTGATTCCAGGAGGCGATGGCTACACCTTC. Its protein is CASSLIPGGDGYTF. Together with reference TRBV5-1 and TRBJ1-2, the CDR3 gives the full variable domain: KAGVTQTPRYLIKTRGQQVTLSCSPISGHRSVSWYQQTPGQGLQFLFEYFSETQRNKGNFPGRFSGRQFSNSRSEMNVSTLELGDSALYLCASSLIPGGDGYTFGSGTRLTVV.

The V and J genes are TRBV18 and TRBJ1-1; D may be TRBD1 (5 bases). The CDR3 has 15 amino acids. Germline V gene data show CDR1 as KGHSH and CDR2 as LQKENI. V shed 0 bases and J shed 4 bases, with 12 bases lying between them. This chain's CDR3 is CASSPPNVGGTEAFF. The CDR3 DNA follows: TGTGCCAGCTCACCACCAAACGTCGGGGGCACTGAAGCTTTCTTT.

CDR3 DNA: TGCAGCGTTAAGCGTACCGGGACTAGCGGCTCCTACAATGAGCAGTTCTTC. Translating it yields CSVKRTGTSGSYNEQFF. The chain employs TRBV29-1 and TRBJ2-1; 11 positions agree with TRBD2. CDR3 length: 17 amino acids. Germline trimming cut 5 bases from V and 0 bases from J; bases unmatched to any gene: 9. The V gene's germline CDR1 is SQVTM and CDR2 ANQGSEA.